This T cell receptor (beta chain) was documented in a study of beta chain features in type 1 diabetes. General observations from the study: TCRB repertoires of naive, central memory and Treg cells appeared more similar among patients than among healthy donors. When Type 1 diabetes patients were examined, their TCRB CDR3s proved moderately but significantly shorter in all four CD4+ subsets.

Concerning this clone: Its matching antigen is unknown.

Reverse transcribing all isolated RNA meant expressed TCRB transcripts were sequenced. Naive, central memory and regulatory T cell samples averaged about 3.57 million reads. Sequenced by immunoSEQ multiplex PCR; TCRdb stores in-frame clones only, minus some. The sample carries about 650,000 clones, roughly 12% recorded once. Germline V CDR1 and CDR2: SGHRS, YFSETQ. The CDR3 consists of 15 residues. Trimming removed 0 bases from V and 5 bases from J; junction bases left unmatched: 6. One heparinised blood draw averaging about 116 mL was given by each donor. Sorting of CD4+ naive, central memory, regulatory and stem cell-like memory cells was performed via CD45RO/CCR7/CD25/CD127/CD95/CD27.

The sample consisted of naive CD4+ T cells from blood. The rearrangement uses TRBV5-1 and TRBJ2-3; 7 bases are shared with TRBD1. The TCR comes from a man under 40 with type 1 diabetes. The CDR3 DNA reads TGCGCCAGCAGCTTGGCCGGGACAGTCGAAGATACGCAGTATTTT. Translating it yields CASSLAGTVEDTQYF.